This TCR beta chain was identified in a study of metastatic and nonmetastatic thyroid tumors. Study-wide context: Where malignant and benign thyroid patients were concerned, repertoires were compared across blood and tumor or nodule tissue.

Each patient came to thyroid surgery without any prior treatment (of any kind). This clone occurred many times. Its antigen is unidentified. Whole-study results and caveats: The reported finding was significantly higher TCR beta diversity in malignant thyroid tumors relative to benign nodules, in blood and tumor.

In the study's own analysis: A distant-metastasis classifier for papillary thyroid cancer was built using CDR3 differences across clinicopathological groups. TCRdb reanalyzed the PCR reads via MiXCR. V and J calls and clone size were set by TCRdb, not the authors. The repertoire holds some 86,000 clones, with approximately 12% as singletons. The sequence came from a female donor with papillary thyroid cancer or a benign thyroid nodule (not recorded which). Some clones in this sample may be carry-over from other donors' samples. The sequencing input was tumor tissue.

The CDR3 bases are TGTGCCAGCAGCCAACCCGGCCCCTTGGAAAAACTGTTTTTT. It is translated as CASSQPGPLEKLFF. The chain joins TRBV11-2 to TRBJ1-4; D call uncertain. Trimming removed 5 bases from V and 8 bases from J, with 15 bases in between. The length of the CDR3 is 14 residues. Germline CDR1 SGHAT, CDR2 FQNNGV.